This T cell receptor beta chain comes out of a study of blood T cell repertoires in COVID-19. CDR3 length: 14 amino acids. J lost 2 bases, V lost 3 bases, and 1 base had no gene match. The germline CDR1 and CDR2 sequences are SEHNR and FQNEAQ (reference sequence). TCRdb's copy holds only in-frame clones and misses some; the assay was immunoSEQ multiplex PCR. The top ten clones hold 0.95% to 1% of a sample with 300,000 to 500,000 clones, 70% to 90% of them seen once. The chain has TRBV7-9 and TRBJ2-1; 7 positions agree with TRBD1. This clonotype was obtained from a woman aged 25 to 39 with acute COVID-19. The sample was PBMCs or T cells enriched from blood (not recorded which). As DNA, the CDR3 is TGTGCCAGCAGCTTGACAGGGACCTACAATGAGCAGTTCTTC. Protein: CASSLTGTYNEQFF.